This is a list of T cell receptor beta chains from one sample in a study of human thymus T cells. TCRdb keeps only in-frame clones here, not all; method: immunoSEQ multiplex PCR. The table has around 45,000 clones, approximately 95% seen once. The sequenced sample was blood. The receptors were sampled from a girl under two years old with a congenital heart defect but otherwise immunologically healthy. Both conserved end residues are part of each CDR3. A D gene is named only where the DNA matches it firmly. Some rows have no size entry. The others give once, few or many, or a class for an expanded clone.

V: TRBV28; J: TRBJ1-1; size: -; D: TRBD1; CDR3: CASSLGRGSIPNTEAFF; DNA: TGTGCCAGCAGTTTAGGCAGGGGGTCTATCCCGAACACTGAAGCTTTCTTT
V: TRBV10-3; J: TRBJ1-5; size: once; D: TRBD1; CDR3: CAISEQGLLSNQPQHF; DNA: TGTGCCATCAGTGAACAGGGGCTCTTAAGCAATCAGCCCCAGCATTTT
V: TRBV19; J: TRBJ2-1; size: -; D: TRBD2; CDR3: CASSLPGTNGINEQFF; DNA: TGTGCCAGTAGTCTCCCCGGGACTAATGGGATCAATGAGCAGTTCTTC
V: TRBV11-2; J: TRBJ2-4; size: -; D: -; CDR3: CASSLDGRWGNIQYF; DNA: TGTGCCAGCAGCTTAGATGGTAGATGGGGAAACATTCAGTACTTC
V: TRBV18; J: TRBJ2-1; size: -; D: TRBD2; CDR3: CASSSWTSGTNEQFF; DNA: TGTGCCAGCTCATCATGGACTAGCGGGACCAATGAGCAGTTCTTC
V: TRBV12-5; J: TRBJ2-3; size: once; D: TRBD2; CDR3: CASGSTSGHTQYF; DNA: TGTGCTAGTGGGTCTACTAGCGGGCATACGCAGTATTTT
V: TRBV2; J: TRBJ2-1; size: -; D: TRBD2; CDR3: CASKGGRAGEQFF; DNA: TGTGCCAGCAAGGGAGGGAGGGCCGGAGAGCAGTTCTTC
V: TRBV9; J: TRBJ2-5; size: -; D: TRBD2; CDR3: CASSMTSGSSETQYF; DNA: TGTGCCAGCAGCATGACTAGCGGGAGCTCAGAGACCCAGTACTTC
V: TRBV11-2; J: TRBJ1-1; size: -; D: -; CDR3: CASSPQGRSNTEAFF; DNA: TGTGCCAGCAGCCCCCAGGGACGGTCGAACACTGAAGCTTTCTTT
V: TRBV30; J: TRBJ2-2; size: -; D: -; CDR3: CAWRDLPTGELFF; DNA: TGTGCCTGGAGGGACTTACCTACCGGGGAGCTGTTTTTT
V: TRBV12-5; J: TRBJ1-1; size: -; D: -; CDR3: CASGNPWDTEAFF; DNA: TGTGCTAGTGGAAATCCGTGGGACACTGAAGCTTTCTTT
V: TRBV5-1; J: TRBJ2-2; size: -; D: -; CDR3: CASSLVGTGELFF; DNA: TGCGCCAGCAGCTTGGTGGGCACCGGGGAGCTGTTTTTT
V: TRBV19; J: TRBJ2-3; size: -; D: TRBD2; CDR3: CASSIGGLAGDTQYF; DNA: TGTGCCAGTAGTATAGGAGGACTAGCGGGAGATACGCAGTATTTT
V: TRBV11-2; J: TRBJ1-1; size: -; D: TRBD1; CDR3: CASSLAGGTEAFF; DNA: TGTGCCAGCAGCTTGGCAGGGGGCACTGAAGCTTTCTTT
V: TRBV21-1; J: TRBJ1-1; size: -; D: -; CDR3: CASSKRIGTGFRYTEAFF; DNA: TGTGCCAGCAGCAAACGAATTGGGACGGGATTCCGGTACACTGAAGCTTTCTTT
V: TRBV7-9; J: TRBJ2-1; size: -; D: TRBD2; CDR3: CASSLAFVAGGPVNEQFF; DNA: TGTGCCAGCAGCTTAGCGTTTGTAGCGGGAGGGCCGGTCAATGAGCAGTTCTTC
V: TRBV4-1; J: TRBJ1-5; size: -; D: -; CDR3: CASSPQADQPQHF; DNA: TGCGCCAGCAGCCCACAGGCGGATCAGCCCCAGCATTTT
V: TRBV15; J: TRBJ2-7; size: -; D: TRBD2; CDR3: CATSREGSGSSYEQYF; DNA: TGTGCCACCAGCAGAGAAGGGAGCGGGAGCTCCTACGAGCAGTACTTC
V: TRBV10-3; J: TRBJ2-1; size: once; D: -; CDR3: CAISQGGSYNEQFF; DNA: TGTGCCATCAGTCAAGGGGGCTCCTACAATGAGCAGTTCTTC
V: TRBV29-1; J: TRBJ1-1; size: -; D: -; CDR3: CSVEGATEAFF; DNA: TGCAGCGTTGAGGGGGCCACTGAAGCTTTCTTT
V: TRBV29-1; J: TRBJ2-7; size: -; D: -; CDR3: CSVGQGGEQYF; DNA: TGCAGCGTTGGCCAGGGAGGCGAGCAGTACTTC
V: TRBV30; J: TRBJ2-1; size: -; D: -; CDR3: CAWSVSRTYNEQFF; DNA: TGTGCCTGGAGTGTGTCCAGGACCTACAATGAGCAGTTCTTC
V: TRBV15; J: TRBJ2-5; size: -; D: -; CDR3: CATSRDIRDEPGQYF; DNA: TGTGCCACCAGCAGAGATATCCGGGACGAACCCGGCCAGTACTTC
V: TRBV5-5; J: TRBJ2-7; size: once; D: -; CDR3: CASSDREVPAYEQYF; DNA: TGTGCCAGCAGCGACAGGGAGGTCCCGGCCTACGAGCAGTACTTC
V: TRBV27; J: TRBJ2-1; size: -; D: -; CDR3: CASSPDPYNEQFF; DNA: TGTGCCAGCAGTCCGGACCCTTACAATGAGCAGTTCTTC
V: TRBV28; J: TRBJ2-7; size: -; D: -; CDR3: CAIGFGVNPYEQYF; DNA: TGTGCCATCGGTTTTGGGGTGAATCCCTACGAGCAGTACTTC